Below, 27 T cell receptor beta chains from the same sample are listed, as sequenced in a study of radiation and T cells in renal cell carcinoma. Some clones are missing from TCRdb's copy, which holds only in-frame ones; the method was immunoSEQ multiplex PCR. Of about 50,000 clones listed, 83% are singletons. Time point noted: baseline pretreatment blood. Documented treatment: 15 Gy SBRT to primary tumor, nephrectomy 4 weeks later. The sequencing here drew on blood, taken from a patient whose treatment included radiotherapy and nephrectomy. These receptors originate from a woman aged 70-85 years with renal cell carcinoma.

The CDR3 region is CASSYGLPTGELFF. Here the CDR3 DNA reads TGCGCCAGCAGCTACGGACTACCTACCGGGGAGCTGTTTTTT. The chain couples TRBV5-1 to TRBJ2-2; TRBD2 might be the D (6 bases). There are 14 residues in the CDR3. Trimming removed 3 bases at V and 5 bases at J, with 11 bases between. Germline-derived CDR1 and CDR2 are SGHRS and YFSETQ.

The chain combines TRBV5-1 with TRBJ1-6; no reliable D call. Germline CDR1 SGHRS, CDR2 YFSETQ. Trimming took 2 bases from V and 5 from J, leaving 8 bases between them. The CDR3 has 14 residues. CDR3: CASSFWADNSPLHF. The DNA of the CDR3 is TGCGCCAGCAGCTTTTGGGCAGATAATTCACCCCTCCACTTT.

The chain uses TRBV5-4 and TRBJ2-2; 10 bases are shared with TRBD2. V trimming: 4 bases; J trimming: 5 bases; junction bases outside the gene matches: 8. This CDR3 comprises 16 residues. The germline CDR1 and CDR2 sequences are SGHNT and YYREEE (reference sequence). The CDR3 is CASSTPSGRGTGELFF. The CDR3 region has the DNA TGTGCCAGCAGCACCCCGAGCGGGAGGGGTACCGGGGAGCTGTTTTTT.

The CDR3, as DNA: TGTGCCAGCAGTTTAGTTGGGGGCTCCTACAATGAGCAGTTCTTC. Protein sequence: CASSLVGGSYNEQFF. The chain employs TRBV27 and TRBJ2-1; D is possibly TRBD1 or TRBD2 (5 bases each). The germline V gene encodes CDR1 MNHEY and CDR2 SMNVEV (reference sequence). V lost 2 bases and J 0 bases, leaving 8 bases between the germline ends. The CDR3 has 15 amino acids.

The rearrangement uses TRBV27 and TRBJ2-4, with 7 nucleotides matching TRBD1. Losses at the gene ends were 5 bases for V and 16 bases for J; bases not matched to a gene: 20. The CDR3 is made up of 15 amino acids. Germline-derived CDR1 and CDR2 are MNHEY and SMNVEV (reference sequence). This chain's CDR3 is CASSPLPVTGLLSYF. CDR3 coding DNA: TGTGCCAGCAGTCCCCTCCCCGTGACAGGGTTATTGTCCTACTTC.

This clone was counted a few times. The chain has TRBV10-3 and TRBJ1-2; TRBD1 agrees at 7 bases. This CDR3 has 15 residues. Unmatched junction bases numbered 8, after V lost 3 bases and J lost 4 bases. The germline gives CDR1 ENHRY, CDR2 SYGVKD. DNA of the CDR3: TGTGCCATCAGTGAACAGGGGACAGTTTCCTATGGCTACACCTTC. It encodes CAISEQGTVSYGYTF.

The chain carries TRBV4-1 and TRBJ2-7; 7 nucleotides agree with TRBD1. Germline CDR1 and CDR2: MGHRA and YSYEKL. The CDR3 contains 16 residues. J was trimmed by 2 bases and V by 0 bases; bases with no gene match: 7. CDR3 coding DNA: TGCGCCAGCAGCCAAGAACCTACAGGGGCCCCCTACGAGCAGTACTTC. As protein: CASSQEPTGAPYEQYF.

This clone has only one observation. The chain has TRBV15 and TRBJ1-1; TRBD1 agrees at 8 bases. The length of the CDR3 is 14 residues. In germline, CDR1 is LNHNV, CDR2 YYDKDF (reference sequence). The V and J ends lost 5 bases and 1 base, in that order; junction bases with no gene match: 3. The CDR3 region has the DNA TGTGCCACCAGCCGCGGACAGGGGAACACTGAAGCTTTCTTT. This gives the protein CATSRGQGNTEAFF.

CDR3: CASSLGTSGSNEQFF. The CDR3 coding sequence is TGTGCCAGCAGCCTAGGGACTAGCGGGAGCAATGAGCAGTTCTTC. The V gene is TRBV5-5, the J gene TRBJ2-1, with 14 bases matching TRBD2. The trim removed 4 bases at V and 6 bases at J, leaving 3 bases unmatched. The CDR3 runs to 15 residues. Per the germline V gene, CDR1 is SGHKS and CDR2 is YYEKEE (reference sequence).

The chain combines TRBV5-1 with TRBJ2-1; 8 bases are a match to TRBD2. Germline CDR1 and CDR2: SGHRS and YFSETQ. The length of the CDR3 is 19 residues. V dropped 4 bases and J dropped 1; count of bases not matched to a gene: 16. The CDR3 region is CASSLTISGGQYSYNEQFF. In DNA form, the CDR3 reads TGCGCCAGCAGCCTCACCATAAGCGGGGGCCAATATTCCTACAATGAGCAGTTCTTC.

The chain has TRBV9 and TRBJ2-7; 10 nucleotides line up with TRBD2. This CDR3 has 16 residues. CDR1 and CDR2 from the germline V gene are SGDLS and YYNGEE. Trimming removed 1 base from V and 1 base from J; junction bases left unmatched: 5. DNA of the CDR3: TGTGCCAGCAGCGTACTAGCGGGGGCAAAATCCTACGAGCAGTACTTC. Residues: CASSVLAGAKSYEQYF.

This clone appeared a single time. The rearrangement uses TRBV12-5 and TRBJ2-5; possible D gene TRBD1, 6 bases. The CDR3 runs to 12 residues. With 7 bases removed from V and 5 bases from J, the gap between germline ends came to 11 bases. Germline V gives CDR1 LGHNT, CDR2 FRNRAP. The CDR3 nucleotides read TGTGCTAGTGTGAGGGGGAGTGAGACCCAGTACTTC. Its translation: CASVRGSETQYF.

This chain uses TRBV28 with TRBJ1-1; D is uncertain. Germline V CDR1 and CDR2: MDHEN, SYDVKM. Trimming took 1 base from V and 0 from J, leaving 9 bases between them. The CDR3 extends over 15 amino acids. The CDR3 DNA reads as TGTGCCAGCAGTTTATCCAAAGAGGTGAACACTGAAGCTTTCTTT. Protein sequence: CASSLSKEVNTEAFF.

This rearrangement joins TRBV6-5 to TRBJ1-1; the match to TRBD1 covers 10 bases. Trimming cost V 5 bases and J 2 bases; bases outside gene matches: 5. The length of the CDR3 is 15 residues. Germline V gene data show CDR1 as MNHEY and CDR2 as SVGAGI. CDR3 in DNA: TGTGCCAGCAGTAGAGGACAGGGGGTCAACACTGAAGCTTTCTTT. Residues: CASSRGQGVNTEAFF.

This chain connects TRBV6-5 to TRBJ2-2, with 8 bases identical to TRBD2. Germline V gene lookup returns CDR1 MNHEY and CDR2 SVGAGI. This CDR3 is 16 amino acids long. V lost 2 bases, J lost 0 bases, and 2 bases stayed unmatched. For the CDR3, the DNA is TGTGCCAGCAGTTACAAAGCGGGGGCGAACACCGGGGAGCTGTTTTTT. Protein sequence: CASSYKAGANTGELFF.

The chain employs TRBV25-1 and TRBJ1-3; D call uncertain. This CDR3 comprises 14 residues. V was clipped by 5 bases and J by 4 bases, with 12 bases between them. The V gene's germline CDR1 is MGHDK and CDR2 SYGVNS. CDR3 coding DNA: TGTGCCAGCAGTCCACCCCAGGCAGGAAACACCATATATTTT. Translating gives CASSPPQAGNTIYF.

This chain uses TRBV23-1 with TRBJ2-7, with 8 bases lining up with TRBD1. TRBV23-1 is classed as an ORF, of uncertain function. This CDR3 is built from 17 residues. The trim removed 3 bases at V and 3 bases at J, leaving 13 bases unmatched. The CDR3 sequence: CASSQEPLGQAHYEQYF. Here the CDR3 DNA reads TGCGCCAGCAGTCAGGAGCCGCTGGGACAGGCCCACTACGAGCAGTACTTC.

The CDR3 coding sequence is TGTGCCGGCCGGACAGGCGACTCTGGAAACACCATATATTTT. This gives the protein CAGRTGDSGNTIYF. This chain joins TRBV6-1 and TRBJ1-3; 7 bases map to TRBD1. Germline CDR1 is MNHNS and CDR2 is SASEGT. With 11 bases clipped from V and 0 bases from J, the junction kept 7 bases outside the gene matches. The CDR3 consists of 14 residues.

The rearrangement joins TRBV2 to TRBJ1-5; D ambiguous. The CDR3 has 13 amino acids. CDR1 is SNHLY and CDR2 is FYNNEI in the germline V gene. Trimming left V 5 bases short and J 6 bases short, with 11 bases between. In nucleotides, the CDR3 is TGTGCCAGCAGTTCGACACTGGGTCAGCCCCAGCATTTT. Translated, it gives CASSSTLGQPQHF.

V usage is TRBV11-3 and J usage is TRBJ2-2, with 7 bases lining up with TRBD2. The junction had 10 bases not matched to a gene; V was cut back by 2 bases and J by 4 bases. CDR1 is SGHNT and CDR2 is YENEEA in the germline V gene. The CDR3 has 17 residues. DNA for the CDR3: TGTGCCAGCAGCTTAAGTGGCGGGGGTGGAAGCACCGGGGAGCTGTTTTTT. Its protein is CASSLSGGGGSTGELFF.

In this sample, this clone turned up a few times. The V gene is TRBV5-1, the J gene TRBJ1-1, with 9 bases lining up with TRBD1. Germline V CDR1 and CDR2: SGHRS, YFSETQ. The CDR3 contains 14 residues. V lost 3 bases to trimming and J lost 1 base; unmatched junction nucleotides: 1. For the CDR3, the DNA is TGCGCCAGCAGCTCACAGGGGGCGAACACTGAAGCTTTCTTT. It encodes CASSSQGANTEAFF.

This chain joins TRBV5-1 and TRBJ1-1, with a weak D call TRBD1 (5 bases). Germline V lookup: CDR1 SGHRS, CDR2 YFSETQ. The V end was cut by 2 bases, the J end by 5 bases, with 13 bases between. The CDR3 has 14 amino acids. The CDR3 loop is CASSLIGGETEAFF. The CDR3 bases are TGCGCCAGCAGCTTAATTGGGGGGGAAACTGAAGCTTTCTTT.

J is TRBJ2-5 and V is TRBV7-7; weak D call: TRBD2 (6 bases). Looked up from germline, CDR1 is SSHAT and CDR2 is FNYEAQ (reference sequence). Trimming pared 2 bases from V and 4 bases from J, leaving 17 bases between. The CDR3 is made up of 16 amino acids. The CDR3 protein is CASSLNGPSEGETQYF. DNA of the CDR3: TGTGCCAGCAGCTTAAATGGTCCTAGCGAGGGAGAGACCCAGTACTTC. The variable domain in full, completed from reference TRBV7-7 and TRBJ2-5, reads GAGVSQSPRYKVTKRGQDVTLRCDPISSHATLYWYQQALGQGPEFLTYFNYEAQPDKSGLPSDRFSAERPEGSISTLTIQRTEQRDSAMYRCASSLNGPSEGETQYFGPGTRLLVL.

The genes are TRBV25-1 and TRBJ1-3; D is unclear. Germline assignment: CDR1 MGHDK and CDR2 SYGVNS. This CDR3 comprises 15 residues. Between the trimmed V and J ends, which lost 1 base and 2 bases, there was a span of 9 bases. CDR3 DNA: TGTGCCAGCAGTGAATTTGCGAGCCCTGGAAACACCATATATTTT. Its translation is CASSEFASPGNTIYF.

The chain links TRBV5-1 to TRBJ1-1, with TRBD1 as a possible D gene (5 bases). Germline V gene sequence: CDR1 SGHRS, CDR2 YFSETQ. The ends were cut back, 2 bases at V and 3 bases at J, with 20 bases in the middle. CDR3 length equals 17 residues. CDR3 region: CASSLLNPGATDTEAFF. The CDR3 coding sequence is TGCGCCAGCAGCTTATTAAATCCCGGGGCCACTGACACTGAAGCTTTCTTT.

This chain uses TRBV5-1 with TRBJ2-7; TRBD2 might be the D (5 bases). The germline V gene has CDR1 SGHRS and CDR2 YFSETQ. V was pared by 4 bases and J by 5 bases, with 16 bases between. The CDR3 consists of 14 residues. The CDR3 reads CASSPATEVNEQYF. The CDR3 bases are TGCGCCAGCAGCCCGGCTACGGAGGTCAACGAGCAGTACTTC.

The chain has TRBV28 and TRBJ2-7, with D perhaps being TRBD1 or TRBD2 (7 bases each). V was trimmed by 6 bases and J by 1 base, leaving 22 bases between them. CDR1 and CDR2 from the germline V gene are MDHEN and SYDVKM. This CDR3 comprises 17 residues. The CDR3 nucleotides read TGTGCCAGCAGCCAAAGGGGGAGGGGGCTAGGGTCCTACGAGCAGTACTTC. Translation gives CASSQRGRGLGSYEQYF.